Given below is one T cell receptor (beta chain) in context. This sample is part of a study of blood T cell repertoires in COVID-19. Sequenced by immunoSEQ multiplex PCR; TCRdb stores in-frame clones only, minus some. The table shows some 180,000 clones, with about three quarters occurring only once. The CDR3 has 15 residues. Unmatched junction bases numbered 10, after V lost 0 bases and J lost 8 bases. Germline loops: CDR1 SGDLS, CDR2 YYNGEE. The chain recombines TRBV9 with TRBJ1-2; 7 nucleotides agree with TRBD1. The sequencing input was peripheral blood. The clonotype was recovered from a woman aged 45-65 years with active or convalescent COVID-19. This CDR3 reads CASSVGLTGSGGYTF. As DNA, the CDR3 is TGTGCCAGCAGCGTAGGCCTGACAGGGTCAGGGGGCTACACCTTC.